The 20 T cell receptor beta chains listed next were all sequenced from one sample in a study of control samples from healthy donors and cancer patients. Measured with immunoSEQ multiplex PCR; TCRdb has only the in-frame clones, and not every one. The sample holds about 73,000 clones, 90% to 95% seen once. Sequencing was carried out using blood. Receptors originate from a woman in her thirties or forties in good health.

The chain couples TRBV28 to TRBJ2-7; D remains unclear. Trimming took 6 bases from V and 2 from J, leaving 8 bases between them. The length of the CDR3 is 12 residues. Germline CDR1 reads MDHEN; CDR2 reads SYDVKM. CDR3 sequence reads: CASSKVPYEQYF. The CDR3, as DNA: TGTGCCAGCAGCAAGGTCCCCTACGAGCAGTACTTC. Complete variable domain (other parts from reference TRBV28 and TRBJ2-7): DVKVTQSSRYLVKRTGEKVFLECVQDMDHENMFWYRQDPGLGLRLIYFSYDVKMKEKGDIPEGYSVSREKKERFSLILESASTNQTSMYLCASSKVPYEQYFGPGTRLTVT.

V is TRBV5-6 and J is TRBJ1-2; D is possibly TRBD1 (6 bases). V dropped 1 base and J dropped 2 bases, with 18 bases sitting between them. The CDR3 spans 17 residues. Per germline, CDR1 SGHDT and CDR2 YYEEEE. The CDR3: CASSLPGRSGANYGYTF. The DNA of the CDR3 is TGTGCCAGCAGCTTGCCAGGTCGTTCAGGGGCCAACTATGGCTACACCTTC.

DNA for the CDR3: TGTGCCAGCAGTAGAACTAAGGACAGTTTCAATCAGCCCCAGCATTTT. Protein: CASSRTKDSFNQPQHF. The chain joins TRBV2 to TRBJ1-5; D might be TRBD1 (6 bases). In germline, CDR1 is SNHLY, CDR2 FYNNEI. Trimming pared 5 bases from V and 3 bases from J, leaving 17 bases between. The CDR3 has 16 residues. Looking up the rest from reference TRBV2 and TRBJ1-5 gives the full variable domain: EPEVTQTPSHQVTQMGQEVILRCVPISNHLYFYWYRQILGQKVEFLVSFYNNEISEKSEIFDDQFSVERPDGSNFTLKIRSTKLEDSAMYFCASSRTKDSFNQPQHFGDGTRLSIL.

This chain links TRBV10-3 with TRBJ1-4; D is perhaps TRBD1 (6 bases). Germline loops: CDR1 ENHRY, CDR2 SYGVKD. Deletions cut 0 bases from V and 5 bases from J, with 10 bases between. The CDR3 loop spans 15 amino acids. CDR3 in amino acids: CAISESIGTNEKLFF. CDR3 DNA sequence: TGTGCCATCAGTGAGTCGATAGGGACAAATGAAAAACTGTTTTTT.

This chain's CDR3 is CSARGTYGYTF. The CDR3 nucleotides read TGCAGTGCTAGAGGTACATATGGCTACACCTTC. The V and J genes are TRBV20-1 and TRBJ1-2; D is uncertain. In germline, CDR1 is DFQATT, CDR2 SNEGSKA (reference sequence). V was cut by 1 base and J by 5 bases, with 5 bases left in between. The CDR3 has 11 residues.

The chain is built from TRBV10-2 and TRBJ1-3; D might be TRBD1 (5 bases). This CDR3 is built from 16 residues. Germline assignment: CDR1 WSHSY and CDR2 SAAADI. Trimming stripped 3 bases from V and 3 bases from J, with 15 bases between. The CDR3 spells CASSDGSRVGGNTIYF. The DNA of the CDR3 is TGCGCCAGCAGTGACGGGAGCAGGGTGGGTGGAAACACCATATATTTT.

V and J are TRBV6-4 and TRBJ1-4; 9 bases match TRBD1. The CDR3 has 14 residues. Germline trimming cut 10 bases from V and 7 bases from J; bases unmatched to any gene: 10. Germline V lookup: CDR1 MRHNA, CDR2 SNTAGT. In DNA, the CDR3 is TGTGCCACGCGCGCCGGGACAGGGAGTGAAAAACTGTTTTTT. It is translated as CATRAGTGSEKLFF.

The V and J genes are TRBV7-2 and TRBJ1-5; TRBD1 matches 7 bases. In germline, CDR1 is SGHTA, CDR2 FQGNSA. V shed 0 bases, J shed 4 bases, and the junction held 3 bases outside the gene matches. This CDR3 contains 15 residues. The CDR3, as DNA: TGTGCCAGCAGCTTAGCAGGGGGCGGTAATCAGCCCCAGCATTTT. It specifies CASSLAGGGNQPQHF.

The CDR3, as DNA: TGTGCCAGCAGCCAGGAGGGACAGGTCGATGGCTACACCTTC. Translating it yields CASSQEGQVDGYTF. The V gene is TRBV3-1 (or the pseudogene TRBV3-2), the J gene TRBJ1-2, with 8 bases lining up with TRBD1. Looked up from germline, CDR1 is LGHDT and CDR2 is YNNKEL (reference sequence). CDR3 length: 14 residues. Trimming removed 3 bases from V and 6 bases from J; junction bases left unmatched: 6.

The chain uses TRBV7-3 and TRBJ2-2, with D possibly TRBD1 on 6 matching bases. The V end was cut by 2 bases, the J end by 5 bases, with 9 bases between. Looked up from germline, CDR1 is SGHTA and CDR2 is FQGTGA. This CDR3 region has 14 residues. Here the CDR3 DNA reads TGTGCCAGCAGCTTATCAGGACAGACCGGGGAGCTGTTTTTT. Protein: CASSLSGQTGELFF.

The rearrangement links TRBV7-2 to TRBJ2-1; D gene ambiguous. Trimming shortened V by 0 bases and J by 3 bases, and 24 bases separated the two germline ends. Germline CDR1 reads SGHTA; CDR2 reads FQGNSA. CDR3 length equals 20 residues. The CDR3 DNA sequence: TGTGCCAGCAGCTTAGCGTATCGAGGTGTGCAGTTGACCGTCTACAATGAGCAGTTCTTC. Protein sequence: CASSLAYRGVQLTVYNEQFF.

V usage is TRBV7-6 and J usage is TRBJ2-1, with 15 bases that match TRBD2. Germline V gene data show CDR1 as SGHVS and CDR2 as FNYEAQ. Trimming at V came to 5 bases and at J to 7 bases, leaving 9 bases not matched to a gene. The CDR3 consists of 17 residues. CDR3 region: CASSQGDGTSGRNEQFF. The CDR3 coding sequence is TGTGCCAGCAGCCAAGGGGACGGGACTAGCGGGAGGAATGAGCAGTTCTTC.

V is TRBV27 and J is TRBJ1-4; D not resolved. The germline V gene encodes CDR1 MNHEY and CDR2 SMNVEV (reference sequence). This CDR3 spans 14 amino acids. V gave up 2 bases and J gave up 7 bases, with 11 bases separating them. The CDR3 DNA is TGTGCCAGCAGTTTAGCATTTAGAAGTGAAAAACTGTTTTTT. Its translation is CASSLAFRSEKLFF.

The rearrangement joins TRBV27 to TRBJ1-2; 9 bases match TRBD1. Losses at the gene ends were 4 bases for V and 4 bases for J; bases not matched to a gene: 7. Germline V gene lookup returns CDR1 MNHEY and CDR2 SMNVEV (reference sequence). The CDR3 spans 15 residues. CDR3 loop: CASSSPGTGIYGYTF. As DNA, the CDR3 is TGTGCCAGCAGTTCACCAGGGACAGGGATCTATGGCTACACCTTC.

The chain uses TRBV28 and TRBJ2-7; possibly TRBD1 or TRBD2 for D (5 bases each). Between the trimmed V and J ends, which lost 8 bases and 7 bases, there was a span of 12 bases. CDR1 and CDR2 from the germline V gene are MDHEN and SYDVKM. The CDR3 runs 11 residues. The CDR3 reads CASGTVWEQYF. CDR3 sequence (DNA): TGTGCCAGCGGGACCGTCTGGGAGCAGTACTTC. Together with reference TRBV28 and TRBJ2-7, the CDR3 gives the full variable domain: DVKVTQSSRYLVKRTGEKVFLECVQDMDHENMFWYRQDPGLGLRLIYFSYDVKMKEKGDIPEGYSVSREKKERFSLILESASTNQTSMYLCASGTVWEQYFGPGTRLTVT.

This sequence joins TRBV10-1 and TRBJ2-7, with 8 bases identical to TRBD2. This CDR3 has 14 amino acids. Unmatched junction bases numbered 7, after V lost 3 bases and J lost 6 bases. Germline V CDR1 and CDR2: WNHNN, SYGVQD (reference sequence). The CDR3 coding sequence is TGCGCCAGCAGTGATGCGGGAGGTATGGGCGAGCAGTACTTC. It encodes CASSDAGGMGEQYF.

This clone turned up a few times. The chain combines TRBV14 with TRBJ1-5; 8 bases align to TRBD1. This CDR3 comprises 16 residues. With 4 bases clipped from V and 2 bases from J, the junction kept 7 bases outside the gene matches. CDR1 and CDR2 (germline): SGHDN, FVKESK. The CDR3 sequence is CASSPNGQGGNQPQHF. The CDR3 region has the DNA TGTGCCAGCAGCCCCAACGGACAGGGTGGCAATCAGCCCCAGCATTTT.

This chain uses TRBV28 with TRBJ1-1, with D possibly TRBD1 on 5 matching bases. The V end lost 7 bases, the J end lost 5 bases, and 8 bases lay between the germline ends. The germline CDR1 and CDR2 sequences are MDHEN and SYDVKM. This CDR3 contains 11 residues. This CDR3 is CASTGGTEAFF. The CDR3 DNA is TGTGCCAGCACCGGGGGGACTGAAGCTTTCTTT.

J is TRBJ1-1 and V is TRBV7-2; no reliable D call. V was shortened by 5 bases and J by 2 bases, with 15 bases between the two germline ends. This CDR3 comprises 15 residues. Germline CDR1 and CDR2: SGHTA and FQGNSA. CDR3 region: CASSPESTGNTEAFF. CDR3 DNA sequence: TGTGCCAGCAGCCCGGAGTCGACGGGTAACACTGAAGCTTTCTTT.

The V and J genes are TRBV2 and TRBJ2-5; D is undetermined. This CDR3 spans 11 amino acids. The V gene lost 8 bases and the J gene lost 4 bases, with 8 bases spanning the gap. CDR1 and CDR2 (germline): SNHLY, FYNNEI. CDR3 region: CASGSVETQYF. The DNA for the CDR3 is TGTGCCAGCGGATCGGTAGAGACCCAGTACTTC.